Listed below are T cell receptor beta chains from one sample, sequenced in a study of blood T cell repertoires in COVID-19. Clones were read by immunoSEQ multiplex PCR, and TCRdb kept only the in-frame ones, dropping some. Of over 150,000 clones in the sample, around 85% were seen once. The sample comprised peripheral blood. Source of these receptors: a woman aged 45 to 65 with acute or convalescent COVID-19. Both conserved end residues are part of each CDR3. Each record gives: clone size, J gene, D gene, V gene, CDR3 protein, CDR3 DNA. D genes are given only for firm matches. The size entry is marked missing in some rows and otherwise reads once, few, many or a size class.

clone_size: -; j_call: TRBJ1-2; d_call: TRBD1; v_call: TRBV29-1; cdr3_aa: CSVHGQGSDYGYTF; cdr3_nt: TGCAGCGTTCACGGACAGGGGTCGGACTATGGCTACACCTTC
clone_size: -; j_call: TRBJ2-1; d_call: TRBD2; v_call: TRBV29-1; cdr3_aa: CSVSDRGLAGGRNEQFF; cdr3_nt: TGCAGCGTTTCGGACAGGGGACTAGCGGGAGGCCGCAATGAGCAGTTCTTC
clone_size: -; j_call: TRBJ1-1; d_call: -; v_call: TRBV7-2; cdr3_aa: CASSLNRNTEAFF; cdr3_nt: TGTGCCAGCAGCTTAAACAGGAACACTGAAGCTTTCTTT
clone_size: -; j_call: TRBJ1-6; d_call: TRBD1; v_call: TRBV30; cdr3_aa: CAWSVSGQGESPLHF; cdr3_nt: TGTGCCTGGAGTGTATCGGGACAGGGTGAATCACCCCTCCACTTT
clone_size: -; j_call: TRBJ2-2; d_call: -; v_call: TRBV7-2; cdr3_aa: CASSSRGPYGELFF; cdr3_nt: TGTGCCAGCAGCTCCAGGGGACCGTACGGGGAGCTGTTTTTT
clone_size: -; j_call: TRBJ2-1; d_call: TRBD1; v_call: TRBV24-1; cdr3_aa: CATNPGGTGGDEQFF; cdr3_nt: TGTGCCACCAACCCTGGGGGGACAGGGGGCGATGAGCAGTTCTTC
clone_size: -; j_call: TRBJ2-7; d_call: -; v_call: TRBV2; cdr3_aa: CAGRGSNEQYF; cdr3_nt: TGTGCTGGGCGGGGAAGTAACGAGCAGTACTTC
clone_size: -; j_call: TRBJ1-2; d_call: -; v_call: TRBV30; cdr3_aa: CAWSVEDLGGYTF; cdr3_nt: TGTGCCTGGAGTGTTGAGGACTTGGGAGGCTACACCTTC
clone_size: -; j_call: TRBJ2-7; d_call: TRBD2; v_call: TRBV20-1; cdr3_aa: CSASPPLAGVNEQYF; cdr3_nt: TGCAGTGCTAGTCCCCCCCTAGCGGGAGTAAACGAGCAGTACTTC
clone_size: few; j_call: TRBJ2-1; d_call: TRBD1; v_call: TRBV19; cdr3_aa: CASSDRGGYNEQFF; cdr3_nt: TGTGCCAGTAGTGACAGGGGGGGATACAATGAGCAGTTCTTC
clone_size: -; j_call: TRBJ1-3; d_call: TRBD1; v_call: TRBV11-2; cdr3_aa: CASSPGQGASGNTIYF; cdr3_nt: TGTGCCAGCAGCCCGGGACAGGGGGCTTCTGGAAACACCATATATTTT
clone_size: -; j_call: TRBJ1-5; d_call: TRBD1; v_call: TRBV7-8; cdr3_aa: CASSLGQGAVTLNQPQHF; cdr3_nt: TGTGCCAGCAGCTTAGGACAGGGGGCCGTGACCTTAAATCAGCCCCAGCATTTT
clone_size: -; j_call: TRBJ2-3; d_call: TRBD1; v_call: TRBV6-5; cdr3_aa: CASRRTGEGVDTQYF; cdr3_nt: TGTGCCAGCAGACGGACAGGGGAAGGAGTGGATACGCAGTATTTT
clone_size: -; j_call: TRBJ2-7; d_call: TRBD1; v_call: TRBV5-1; cdr3_aa: CASSASGGSYEQYF; cdr3_nt: TGCGCCAGCAGCGCCTCAGGGGGCTCCTACGAGCAGTACTTC